The next 14 T cell receptor beta chains were all read from a single sample in a study of blood T cells in healthy people across ages. A J-beta primer mix and a sample-barcoded 5' primer were used in a second PCR of about 7 to 12 cycles. TCRdb processed the 5' RACE reads anew with MiXCR; each CDR3 protein has one entry. The sample yields fewer than 700,000 distinct CDR3 sequences, around 43% seen once. Sequencing input: blood. These receptors came from a man at least 80 years old in good health.

This clonotype was observed a few times. This chain connects TRBV4-1 to TRBJ2-1; a weak D match, TRBD2 (5 bases). Per germline, CDR1 MGHRA and CDR2 YSYEKL. V dropped 0 bases and J dropped 0 bases, with 9 bases sitting between them. The CDR3 runs to 16 residues. The CDR3 region is CASSQDSAASYNEQFF. The DNA for the CDR3 is TGCGCCAGCAGCCAAGATTCAGCGGCCTCCTACAATGAGCAGTTCTTC.

Points on this clonotype: One junction end does not reproduce the germline sequence, and a read error may be involved. The rearrangement links TRBV5-1 to TRBJ1-1; a weak D match, TRBD1 (6 bases). Germline V gene sequence: CDR1 SGHRS, CDR2 YFSETQ. The CDR3 contains 14 residues. The CDR3 DNA reads as TGCACCAGCAGCAACCCGGGGGCGAACACTGAAGCTTTCTTT. Protein product: CTSSNPGANTEAFF.

V usage is TRBV20-1 and J usage is TRBJ1-5, with a possible D match to TRBD1 (5 bases). The CDR3 covers 15 residues. Germline-derived CDR1 and CDR2 are DFQATT and SNEGSKA (reference sequence). V was trimmed by 5 bases and J by 4 bases, leaving 18 bases between them. The CDR3 nucleotides read TGCAGTGCTCCTGTATGGGGGAGCGGTAATCAGCCCCAGCATTTT. Translation: CSAPVWGSGNQPQHF.

The CDR3 sequence: CASARIKGHEQFF. CDR3 nucleotide sequence: TGTGCCAGCGCACGTATCAAAGGCCATGAGCAGTTCTTC. The genes are TRBV6-1 and TRBJ2-1; D is undetermined. Trimming took off 8 bases at V and 8 bases at J, with 16 bases between the two ends. CDR3 length equals 13 residues. CDR1 is MNHNS and CDR2 is SASEGT in the germline V gene.

This clonotype came up many times. The chain recombines TRBV10-3 with TRBJ2-7; 11 nucleotides agree with TRBD2. V lost 0 bases to trimming and J lost 2 bases; unmatched junction nucleotides: 3. CDR1 is ENHRY, CDR2 SYGVKD, per germline. This CDR3 comprises 16 residues. The CDR3 bases are TGTGCCATCAGTGAGTCTAGCGGGAGGGTACCCTACGAGCAGTACTTC. It specifies CAISESSGRVPYEQYF.

This clonotype was detected once. This chain uses TRBV15 with TRBJ2-3; D ambiguous. This CDR3 comprises 14 residues. From germline, CDR1 is LNHNV and CDR2 YYDKDF (reference sequence). V lost 1 base and J 4 bases, leaving 9 bases between the germline ends. CDR3 DNA sequence: TGTGCCACCAGCAGAGCTATTGGGGCAGATACGCAGTATTTT. As protein: CATSRAIGADTQYF.

In this sample, this clonotype turned up a few times. The chain couples TRBV12-3 or TRBV12-4 to TRBJ1-6; 8 nucleotides align to TRBD1. The CDR3 loop spans 15 amino acids. The V gene end was trimmed by 5 bases and the J gene end by 5 bases; junction bases not matched to a gene: 5. CDR3: CASSKDRGHNSPLHF. CDR3 coding DNA: TGTGCCAGCAGTAAAGACAGGGGCCATAATTCACCCCTCCACTTT.

This clonotype has a count of ten or more. The chain joins TRBV20-1 to TRBJ1-6, with 8 positions matching TRBD1. V dropped 3 bases and J dropped 2; count of bases not matched to a gene: 3. The CDR3 has 15 residues. Germline-derived CDR1 and CDR2 are DFQATT and SNEGSKA (reference sequence). The CDR3 loop is CSARTGATYNSPLHF. The CDR3 bases are TGCAGTGCTAGGACAGGGGCCACCTATAATTCACCCCTCCACTTT.

This clonotype was counted only a few times. The rearrangement links TRBV9 to TRBJ2-1, with D tentatively TRBD1 (8 bases). The germline V gene has CDR1 SGDLS and CDR2 YYNGEE. The CDR3 runs 16 residues. Trimming removed 4 bases from V and 5 bases from J, with 19 bases in between. The DNA of the CDR3 is TGTGCCAGCAGCACGACGACAGGGGAGGGGGACAATGAGCAGTTCTTC. Protein product: CASSTTTGEGDNEQFF.

The rearrangement joins TRBV6-5 to TRBJ2-7; 7 bases agree with TRBD2. Germline V gene lookup returns CDR1 MNHEY and CDR2 SVGAGI. The V gene end was trimmed by 0 bases and the J gene end by 2 bases; junction bases not matched to a gene: 10. This CDR3 comprises 17 residues. DNA of the CDR3: TGTGCCAGCAGTTACTCTGGGGGTCTAGCGGAGACCTACGAGCAGTACTTC. It is translated as CASSYSGGLAETYEQYF.

V usage is TRBV5-1 and J usage is TRBJ1-1; a possible D gene is TRBD1 (6 bases). This CDR3 is built from 15 residues. Germline V lookup: CDR1 SGHRS, CDR2 YFSETQ. Trimming shortened V by 0 bases and J by 4 bases, and 13 bases separated the two germline ends. The CDR3 nucleotides are TGCGCCAGCAGCTTGGGCGGGGGCCTGAGCACTGAAGCTTTCTTT. Its translation: CASSLGGGLSTEAFF.

This clonotype has only a few counts. The chain joins TRBV6-2 or TRBV6-3 to TRBJ1-1, with D unclear. V was trimmed by 7 bases and J by 1 base, leaving 13 bases between them. The CDR3 is 14 amino acids. The V gene's germline CDR1 is MNHEY and CDR2 SVGEGT. CDR3 loop: CASTTVPGNTEAFF. The CDR3 region has the DNA TGTGCCAGCACCACCGTACCAGGGAACACTGAAGCTTTCTTT.

This clonotype has only one observation. This chain joins TRBV14 and TRBJ2-3; D is possibly TRBD2 (6 bases). Germline assignment: CDR1 SGHDN and CDR2 FVKESK. Deletions cut 4 bases from V and 0 bases from J, with 17 bases between. The CDR3 consists of 17 residues. The CDR3 nucleotides are TGTGCCAGCAGCCCTCTCTGGGGGGAGACTAGCACAGATACGCAGTATTTT. Translated: CASSPLWGETSTDTQYF.

The chain links TRBV11-2 to TRBJ2-2; TRBD1 might be the D (5 bases). The CDR3 contains 16 residues. The V gene lost 4 bases and the J gene lost 1 base, with 13 bases spanning the gap. The germline V gene has CDR1 SGHAT and CDR2 FQNNGV. For the CDR3, the DNA is TGTGCCAGCAGCTCCCGCAGGGTCCTGAACACCGGGGAGCTGTTTTTT. Amino acids: CASSSRRVLNTGELFF. Filled out from reference TRBV11-2 and TRBJ2-2, the complete variable domain reads EAGVAQSPRYKIIEKRQSVAFWCNPISGHATLYWYQQILGQGPKLLIQFQNNGVVDDSQLPKDRFSAERLKGVDSTLKIQPAKLEDSAVYLCASSSRRVLNTGELFFGEGSRLTVL.